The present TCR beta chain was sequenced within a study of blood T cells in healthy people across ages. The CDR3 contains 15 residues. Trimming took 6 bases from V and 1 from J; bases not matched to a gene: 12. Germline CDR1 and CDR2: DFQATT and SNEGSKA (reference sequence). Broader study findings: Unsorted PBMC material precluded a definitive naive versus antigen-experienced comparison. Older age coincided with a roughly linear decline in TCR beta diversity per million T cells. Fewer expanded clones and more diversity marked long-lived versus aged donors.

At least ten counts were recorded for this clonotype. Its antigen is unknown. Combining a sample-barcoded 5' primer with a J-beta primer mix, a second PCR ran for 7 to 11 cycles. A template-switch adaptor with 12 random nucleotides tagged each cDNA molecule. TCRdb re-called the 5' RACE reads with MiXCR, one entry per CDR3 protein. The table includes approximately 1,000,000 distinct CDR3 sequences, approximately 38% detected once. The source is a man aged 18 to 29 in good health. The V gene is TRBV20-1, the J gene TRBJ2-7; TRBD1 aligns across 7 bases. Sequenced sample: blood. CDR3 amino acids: CSARPTGRLSYEQYF. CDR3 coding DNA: TGCAGTGCGCGACCGACAGGGCGTCTTTCCTACGAGCAGTACTTC.